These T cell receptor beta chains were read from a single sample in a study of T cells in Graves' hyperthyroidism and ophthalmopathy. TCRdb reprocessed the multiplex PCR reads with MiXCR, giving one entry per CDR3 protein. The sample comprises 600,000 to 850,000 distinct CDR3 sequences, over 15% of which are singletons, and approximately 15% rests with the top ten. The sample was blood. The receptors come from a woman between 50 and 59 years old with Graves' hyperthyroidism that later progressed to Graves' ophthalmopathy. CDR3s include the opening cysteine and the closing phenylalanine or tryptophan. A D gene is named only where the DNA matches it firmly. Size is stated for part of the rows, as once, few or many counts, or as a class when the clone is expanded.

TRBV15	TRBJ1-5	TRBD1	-	CATSGEGTGGVYSNQPQHF	TGTGCCACCAGCGGAGAAGGGACAGGGGGCGTCTATAGCAATCAGCCCCAGCATTTT
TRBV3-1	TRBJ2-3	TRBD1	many	CASSPTGDGADTQYF	TGTGCCAGCAGCCCTACAGGGGATGGAGCAGATACGCAGTATTTT
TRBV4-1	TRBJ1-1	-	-	CASSQSQALNTEAFF	TGCGCCAGCAGCCAAAGTCAGGCACTTAACACTGAAGCTTTCTTT
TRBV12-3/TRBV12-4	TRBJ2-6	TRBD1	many	CASSLRQGNPSGANVLTF	TGTGCCAGCAGTTTGAGACAGGGAAACCCCTCTGGGGCCAACGTCCTGACTTTC
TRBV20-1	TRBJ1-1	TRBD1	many	CSARLIGQGDTEAFF	TGCAGTGCTAGGTTGATTGGACAGGGGGACACTGAAGCTTTCTTT
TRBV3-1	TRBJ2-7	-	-	CASSPSTGASYEQYF	TGTGCCAGCAGTCCCTCGACGGGGGCCTCCTACGAGCAGTACTTC
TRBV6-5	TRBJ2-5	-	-	CASSYSDGQETQYF	TGTGCCAGCAGTTACTCTGACGGTCAAGAGACCCAGTACTTC
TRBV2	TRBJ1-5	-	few	CASSEVTPNQPQHF	TGTGCCAGCAGTGAAGTGACTCCCAATCAGCCCCAGCATTTT
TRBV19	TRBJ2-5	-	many	CASSIRDRGGETQYF	TGTGCCAGTAGTATCCGGGACAGAGGAGGGGAGACCCAGTACTTC
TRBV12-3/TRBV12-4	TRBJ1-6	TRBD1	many	CASRRTGQNNSPLHF	TGTGCCAGCAGACGGACAGGGCAGAATAATTCACCCCTCCACTTT
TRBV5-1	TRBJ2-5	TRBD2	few	CASRQTSGGAEETQYF	TGCGCCAGCAGGCAGACTAGCGGGGGGGCCGAAGAGACCCAGTACTTC
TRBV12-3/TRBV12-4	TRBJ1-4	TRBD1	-	CASSLQGINEKLFF	TGTGCCAGCAGTCTACAGGGGATTAATGAAAAACTGTTTTTT
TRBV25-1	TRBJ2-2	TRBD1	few	CASSELGQADTGELFF	TGTGCCAGCAGTGAATTAGGACAGGCGGACACCGGGGAGCTGTTTTTT
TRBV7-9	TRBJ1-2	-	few	CASSLLGNLPNYGYTF	TGTGCCAGCAGCTTATTGGGAAACCTTCCCAACTATGGCTACACCTTC
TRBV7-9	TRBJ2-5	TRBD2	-	CASRPGTKQETQYF	TGTGCCAGCAGGCCCGGGACTAAGCAAGAGACCCAGTACTTC
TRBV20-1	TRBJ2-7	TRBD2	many	CSARDSSGGAWVYEQYF	TGCAGTGCTAGAGATTCTAGCGGGGGGGCCTGGGTCTACGAGCAGTACTTC
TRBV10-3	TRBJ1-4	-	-	CAITVRGEIDEKLFF	TGTGCCATCACTGTGCGGGGGGAAATAGATGAAAAACTGTTTTTT
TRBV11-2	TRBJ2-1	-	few	CVSSPLQGRAGDEQFF	TGCGTCAGCAGCCCACTACAGGGACGTGCCGGCGATGAGCAGTTCTTC
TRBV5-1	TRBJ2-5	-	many	CASSLFTGLETQYF	TGCGCCAGCAGCTTGTTTACCGGGTTGGAGACCCAGTACTTC
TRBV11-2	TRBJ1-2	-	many	CASSLGRLPGNTF	TGTGCCAGCAGCTTAGGCAGGTTGCCGGGGAACACCTTC
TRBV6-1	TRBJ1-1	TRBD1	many	CASSGTATEAFF	TGTGCCAGCAGCGGGACAGCCACTGAAGCTTTCTTT
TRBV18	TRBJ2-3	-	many	CASSPFSDGTDTQYF	TGTGCCAGCTCACCATTTTCTGATGGCACAGATACGCAGTATTTT
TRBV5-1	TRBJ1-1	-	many	CASSQDKGMLNTEAFF	TGCGCCAGCAGCCAGGACAAGGGAATGTTGAACACTGAAGCTTTCTTT
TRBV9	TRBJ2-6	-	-	CASSGQSGANVLTF	TGTGCCAGCAGCGGACAATCTGGGGCCAACGTCCTGACTTTC
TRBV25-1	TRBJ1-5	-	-	CASSESGGAFKQPQHF	TGTGCCAGCAGTGAATCCGGGGGCGCGTTCAAGCAGCCCCAGCATTTT
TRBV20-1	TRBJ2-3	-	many	CSATGVRTDTQYF	TGCAGTGCTACAGGGGTACGCACAGATACGCAGTATTTT
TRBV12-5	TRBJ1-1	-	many	CASQYTEAFF	TGTGCTAGCCAATACACTGAAGCTTTCTTT
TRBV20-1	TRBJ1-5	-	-	CSASGGRINQPQHF	TGCAGTGCTAGCGGCGGACGAATCAATCAGCCCCAGCATTTT
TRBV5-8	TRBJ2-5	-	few	CASSPAQGGEETQYF	TGTGCCAGCAGCCCCGCTCAGGGGGGAGAAGAGACCCAGTACTTC
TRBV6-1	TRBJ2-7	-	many	CASSPLGRGTYEQYF	TGTGCCAGCTCGCCCCTGGGCAGGGGTACCTACGAGCAGTACTTC
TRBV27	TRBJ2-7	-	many	CASSLNGPYEQYF	TGTGCCAGCAGTTTAAACGGGCCCTACGAGCAGTACTTC
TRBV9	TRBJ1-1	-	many	CASSPGSFEAFF	TGTGCCAGCAGCCCCGGGTCCTTTGAAGCTTTCTTT
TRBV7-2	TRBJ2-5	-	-	CASSSSVVLTETQYF	TGTGCCAGCAGCTCCTCTGTGGTGTTGACGGAGACCCAGTACTTC
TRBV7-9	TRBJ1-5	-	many	CASSDHSNQPQHF	TGTGCCAGCAGCGATCATAGCAATCAGCCCCAGCATTTT
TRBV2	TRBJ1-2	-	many	CASSDQGNYGYTF	TGTGCCAGCAGTGATCAAGGGAACTATGGCTACACCTTC
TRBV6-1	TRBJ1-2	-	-	CASSDAGLGYTF	TGTGCCAGCAGTGATGCCGGGCTTGGCTACACCTTC
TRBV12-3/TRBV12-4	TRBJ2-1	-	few	CASSLILPFF	TGTGCCAGCAGTCTGATCCTACCGTTCTTC
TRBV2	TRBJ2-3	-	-	CASVTTTRGTQYF	TGTGCCAGCGTAACCACGACCCGTGGTACGCAGTATTTT
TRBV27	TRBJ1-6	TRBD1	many	CASRPRTGGLNSPLHF	TGTGCCAGCAGACCTAGGACAGGGGGGTTGAATTCACCCCTCCACTTT
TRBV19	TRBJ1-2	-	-	CASSIVDINYGYTF	TGTGCCAGTAGTATAGTGGACATTAACTATGGCTACACCTTC
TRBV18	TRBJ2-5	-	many	CASSPGTDQGKTQYF	TGTGCCAGCTCACCAGGGACGGACCAAGGGAAGACCCAGTACTTC
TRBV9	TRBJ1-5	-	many	CASSVGTDNQPQHF	TGTGCCAGCAGCGTAGGGACAGACAATCAGCCCCAGCATTTT
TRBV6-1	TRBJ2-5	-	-	CASSRGMKTQYF	TGTGCCAGCAGTCGCGGAATGAAGACCCAGTACTTC
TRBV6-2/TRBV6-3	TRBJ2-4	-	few	CASSYSSRVENIQYF	TGTGCCAGCAGTTACTCGAGTAGGGTTGAAAACATTCAGTACTTC
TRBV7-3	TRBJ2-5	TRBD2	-	CASSRPGLAGRETQYF	TGTGCCAGCAGCCGACCAGGACTAGCGGGGCGGGAGACCCAGTACTTC
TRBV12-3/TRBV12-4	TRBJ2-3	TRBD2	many	CASTPSGARDTQYF	TGTGCCAGCACCCCTAGCGGGGCGAGGGATACGCAGTATTTT
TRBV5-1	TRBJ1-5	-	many	CASSLGQAGQPQHF	TGCGCCAGCAGCTTGGGGCAGGCTGGTCAGCCCCAGCATTTT
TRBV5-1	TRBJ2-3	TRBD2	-	CASMAGGPSSTDTQYF	TGCGCCAGCATGGCGGGGGGACCCTCTAGCACAGATACGCAGTATTTT
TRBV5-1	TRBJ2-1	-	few	CASSNGQGPVF	TGCGCCAGCAGCAACGGTCAGGGGCCGGTCTTC
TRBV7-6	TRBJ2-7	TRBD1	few	CASSLDRGRGEQYF	TGTGCCAGCAGCTTAGACAGGGGAAGAGGGGAGCAGTACTTC
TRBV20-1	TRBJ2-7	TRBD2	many	CSARDIGGSSYEQYF	TGCAGTGCTAGAGATATCGGGGGGAGCTCCTACGAGCAGTACTTC